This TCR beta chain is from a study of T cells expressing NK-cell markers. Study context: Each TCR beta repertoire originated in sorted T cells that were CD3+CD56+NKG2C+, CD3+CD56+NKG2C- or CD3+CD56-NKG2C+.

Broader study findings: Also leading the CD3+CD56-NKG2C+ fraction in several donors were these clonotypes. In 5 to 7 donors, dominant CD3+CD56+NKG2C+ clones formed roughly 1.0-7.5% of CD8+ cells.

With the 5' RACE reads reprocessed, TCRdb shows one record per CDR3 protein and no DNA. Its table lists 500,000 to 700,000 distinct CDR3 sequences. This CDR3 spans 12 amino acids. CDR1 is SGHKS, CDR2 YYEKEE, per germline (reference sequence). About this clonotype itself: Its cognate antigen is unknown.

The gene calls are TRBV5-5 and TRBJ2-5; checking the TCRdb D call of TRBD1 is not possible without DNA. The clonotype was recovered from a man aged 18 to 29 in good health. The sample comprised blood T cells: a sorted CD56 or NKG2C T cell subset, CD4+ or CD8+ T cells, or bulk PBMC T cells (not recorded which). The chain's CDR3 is CASRARGETQYF.